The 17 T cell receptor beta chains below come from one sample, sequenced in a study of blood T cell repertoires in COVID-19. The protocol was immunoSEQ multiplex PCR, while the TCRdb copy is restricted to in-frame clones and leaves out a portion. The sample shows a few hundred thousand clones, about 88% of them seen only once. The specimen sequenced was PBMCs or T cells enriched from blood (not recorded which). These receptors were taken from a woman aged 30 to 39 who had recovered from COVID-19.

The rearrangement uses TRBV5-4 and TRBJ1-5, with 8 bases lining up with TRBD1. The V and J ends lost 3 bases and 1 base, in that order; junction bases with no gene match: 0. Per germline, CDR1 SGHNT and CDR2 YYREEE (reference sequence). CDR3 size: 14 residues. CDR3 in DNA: TGTGCCAGCAGCTCAGGGGGCAGCAATCAGCCCCAGCATTTT. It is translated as CASSSGGSNQPQHF. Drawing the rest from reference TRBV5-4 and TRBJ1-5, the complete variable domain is ETGVTQSPTHLIKTRGQQVTLRCSSQSGHNTVSWYQQALGQGPQFIFQYYREEENGRGNFPPRFSGLQFPNYSSELNVNALELDDSALYLCASSSGGSNQPQHFGDGTRLSIL.

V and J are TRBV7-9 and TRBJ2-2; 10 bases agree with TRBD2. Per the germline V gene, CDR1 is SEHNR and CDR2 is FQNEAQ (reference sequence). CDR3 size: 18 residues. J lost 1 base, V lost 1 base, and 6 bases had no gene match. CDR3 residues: CASSLVKLAGENTGELFF. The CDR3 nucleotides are TGTGCCAGCAGCTTAGTTAAGCTAGCGGGGGAGAACACCGGGGAGCTGTTTTTT. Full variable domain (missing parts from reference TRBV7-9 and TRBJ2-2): DTGVSQNPRHKITKRGQNVTFRCDPISEHNRLYWYRQTLGQGPEFLTYFQNEAQLEKSRLLSDRFSAERPKGSFSTLEIQRTEQGDSAMYLCASSLVKLAGENTGELFFGEGSRLTVL.

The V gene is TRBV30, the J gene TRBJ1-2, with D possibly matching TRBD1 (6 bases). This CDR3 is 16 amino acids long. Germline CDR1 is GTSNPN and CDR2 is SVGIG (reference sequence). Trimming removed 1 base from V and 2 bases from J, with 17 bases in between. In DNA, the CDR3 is TGTGCCTGGAGTGCCGCACCGGGACAAGGGAACTATGGCTACACCTTC. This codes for CAWSAAPGQGNYGYTF.

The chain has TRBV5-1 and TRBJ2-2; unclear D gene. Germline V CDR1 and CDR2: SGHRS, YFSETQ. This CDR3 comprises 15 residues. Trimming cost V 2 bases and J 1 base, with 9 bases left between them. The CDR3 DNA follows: TGCGCCAGCAGCTTACTTCAAAAGAACACCGGGGAGCTGTTTTTT. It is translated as CASSLLQKNTGELFF.

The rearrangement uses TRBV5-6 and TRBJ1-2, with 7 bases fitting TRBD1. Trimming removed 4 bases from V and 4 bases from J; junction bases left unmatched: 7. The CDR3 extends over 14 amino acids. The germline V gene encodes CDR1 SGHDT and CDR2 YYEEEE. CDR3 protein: CASSLYTGAYGYTF. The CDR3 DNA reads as TGTGCCAGCAGCCTCTATACAGGGGCCTATGGCTACACCTTC.

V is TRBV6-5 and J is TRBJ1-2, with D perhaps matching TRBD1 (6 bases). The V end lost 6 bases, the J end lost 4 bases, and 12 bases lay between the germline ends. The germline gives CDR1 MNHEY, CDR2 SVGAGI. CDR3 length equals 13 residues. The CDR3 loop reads CASSLDRLYGYTF. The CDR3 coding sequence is TGTGCCAGCAGCCTCGACAGGCTCTATGGCTACACCTTC.

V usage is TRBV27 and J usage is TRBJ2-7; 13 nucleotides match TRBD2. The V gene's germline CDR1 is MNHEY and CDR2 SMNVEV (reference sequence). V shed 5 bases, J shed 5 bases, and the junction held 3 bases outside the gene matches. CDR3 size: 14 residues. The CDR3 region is CASSPGLAGDEQYF. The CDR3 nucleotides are TGTGCCAGCAGTCCCGGACTAGCGGGGGACGAGCAGTACTTC.

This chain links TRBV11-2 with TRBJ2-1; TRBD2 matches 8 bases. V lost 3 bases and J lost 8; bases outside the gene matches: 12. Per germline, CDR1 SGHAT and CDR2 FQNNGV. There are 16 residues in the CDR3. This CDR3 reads CASSFLTGTSQDEQFF. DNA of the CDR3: TGTGCCAGCAGCTTCCTTACCGGGACTAGTCAGGATGAGCAGTTCTTC.

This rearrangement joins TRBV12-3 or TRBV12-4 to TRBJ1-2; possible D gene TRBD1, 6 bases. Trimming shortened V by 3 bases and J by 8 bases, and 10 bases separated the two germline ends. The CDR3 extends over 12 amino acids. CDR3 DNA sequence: TGTGCCAGCAGTTTTTGGGGGCAAGGCTACACCTTC. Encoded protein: CASSFWGQGYTF.

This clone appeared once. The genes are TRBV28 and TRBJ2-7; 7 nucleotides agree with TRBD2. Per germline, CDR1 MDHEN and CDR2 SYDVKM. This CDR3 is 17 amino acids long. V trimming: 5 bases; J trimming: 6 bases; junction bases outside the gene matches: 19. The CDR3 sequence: CASSAGFLAALGLEQYF. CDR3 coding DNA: TGTGCCAGCAGTGCCGGTTTCCTAGCGGCCCTCGGACTCGAGCAGTACTTC.

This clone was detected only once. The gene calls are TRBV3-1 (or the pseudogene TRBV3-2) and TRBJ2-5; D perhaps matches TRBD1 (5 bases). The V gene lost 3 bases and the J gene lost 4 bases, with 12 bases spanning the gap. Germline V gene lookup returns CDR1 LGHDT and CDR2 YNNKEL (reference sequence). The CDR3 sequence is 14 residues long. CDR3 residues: CASSHGIQGETQYF. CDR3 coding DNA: TGTGCCAGCAGCCATGGGATCCAGGGAGAGACCCAGTACTTC.

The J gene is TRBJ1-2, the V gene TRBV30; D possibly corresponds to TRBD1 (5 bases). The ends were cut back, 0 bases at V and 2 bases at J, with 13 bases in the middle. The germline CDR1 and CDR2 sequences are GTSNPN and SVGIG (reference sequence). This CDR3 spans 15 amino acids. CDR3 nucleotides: TGTGCCTGGAGTGTTTGGGAGGGGATAAACTATGGCTACACCTTC. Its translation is CAWSVWEGINYGYTF. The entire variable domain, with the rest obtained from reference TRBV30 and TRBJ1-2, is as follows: SQTIHQWPATLVQPVGSPLSLECTVEGTSNPNLYWYRQAAGRGLQLLFYSVGIGQISSEVPQNLSASRPQDRQFILSSKKLLLSDSGFYLCAWSVWEGINYGYTFGSGTRLTVV.

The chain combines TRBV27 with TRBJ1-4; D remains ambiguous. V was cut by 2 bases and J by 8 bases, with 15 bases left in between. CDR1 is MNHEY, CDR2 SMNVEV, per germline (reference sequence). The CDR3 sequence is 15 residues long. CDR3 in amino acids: CASSLNFVVGEKLFF. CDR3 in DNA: TGTGCCAGCAGTTTAAATTTCGTGGTCGGGGAAAAACTGTTTTTT.

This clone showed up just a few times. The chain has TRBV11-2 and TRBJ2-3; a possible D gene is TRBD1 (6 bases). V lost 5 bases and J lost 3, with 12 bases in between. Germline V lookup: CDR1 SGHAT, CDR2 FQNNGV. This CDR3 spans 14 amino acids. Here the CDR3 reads CASSQGHETDTQYF. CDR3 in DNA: TGTGCCAGCAGCCAGGGGCATGAGACAGATACGCAGTATTTT.

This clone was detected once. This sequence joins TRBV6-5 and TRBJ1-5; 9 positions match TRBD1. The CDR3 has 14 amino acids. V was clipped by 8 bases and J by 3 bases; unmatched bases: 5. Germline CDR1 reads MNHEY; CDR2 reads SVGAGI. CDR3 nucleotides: TGTGCCAGCGCGGGACAGGGATACAATCAGCCCCAGCATTTT. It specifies CASAGQGYNQPQHF.

CDR3 amino acids: CASSLGDAINEQFF. The CDR3 DNA reads TGTGCCAGCAGCTTAGGAGATGCGATCAATGAGCAGTTCTTC. The chain recombines TRBV13 with TRBJ2-1; no reliable D call. The V gene's germline CDR1 is PRHDT and CDR2 FYEKMQ (reference sequence). CDR3 size: 14 residues. V lost 0 bases and J lost 6, with 9 bases in between.

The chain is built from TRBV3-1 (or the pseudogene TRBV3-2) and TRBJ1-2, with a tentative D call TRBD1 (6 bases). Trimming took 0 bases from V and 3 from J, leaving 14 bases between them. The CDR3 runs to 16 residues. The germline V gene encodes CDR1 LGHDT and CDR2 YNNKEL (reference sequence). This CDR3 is CASSQDVRGAYYGYTF. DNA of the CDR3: TGTGCCAGCAGCCAAGATGTCAGGGGCGCCTACTATGGCTACACCTTC.